A selection of T cell receptor beta chains follows, all from one sample in a study of blood T cell repertoires in COVID-19. Some clones are missing from TCRdb's copy, which holds only in-frame ones; the method was immunoSEQ multiplex PCR. This sample yields 100,000 to 150,000 clones, of which just under 90% are seen a single time; about 2.1% belongs to the top ten. The source material was peripheral blood. The receptors derive from a woman aged 45-59 years with acute or convalescent COVID-19. The CDR3 runs from the conserved cysteine through the conserved F or W.

v_gene,j_gene,CDR3aa
TRBV7-2,TRBJ1-6,CASSLGTDSSPLHF
TRBV7-9,TRBJ1-5,CASSFSEGVGQPQHF
TRBV5-6,TRBJ1-5,CASRRQGARNQPQHF
TRBV11-2,TRBJ2-3,CASSLVRRVWSTDTQYF
TRBV28,TRBJ2-5,CASSYGTSGRTETQYF
TRBV25-1,TRBJ2-4,CASNRDRGPNIRYF
TRBV7-2,TRBJ1-1,CASSLEQGTEAFF
TRBV30,TRBJ1-1,CAWNRGLPEAFF
TRBV30,TRBJ1-5,CAWSVGSDQPQHF
TRBV30,TRBJ1-5,CAWSVGGAQQPQHF
TRBV6-1,TRBJ1-5,CASSEILAGYSNQPQHF
TRBV5-4,TRBJ1-2,CASSLQGGVSFGYTF
TRBV5-1,TRBJ1-1,CASSSGGGDTEAFF
TRBV24-1,TRBJ2-3,CATSTGSTDTQYF
TRBV15,TRBJ1-2,CATSRGTGDNYGYTF
TRBV18,TRBJ1-3,CASSPGPGNTIYF
TRBV7-9,TRBJ1-6,CASSTSPISPLHF
TRBV7-2,TRBJ2-3,CASSLKAGRDTQYF
TRBV6-1,TRBJ2-1,CASSEEAGGPFSGSYNEQFF
TRBV9,TRBJ2-7,CASSADLTSYEQYF
TRBV18,TRBJ1-6,CASSPTDREYNSPLHF
TRBV19,TRBJ1-1,CASEGQGRGTEAFF
TRBV7-9,TRBJ2-1,CASSYPGVRKARTYNEQFF
TRBV9,TRBJ2-3,CASSEWTGRNTQYF
TRBV9,TRBJ1-5,CASSVGAEEGQPQHF
TRBV19,TRBJ1-5,CASSIPPGQAVQPQHF
TRBV5-8,TRBJ2-5,CASRGTGGEETQYF
TRBV5-4,TRBJ1-1,CASRPRQGPNTEAFF
TRBV5-4,TRBJ2-2,CAEGGPNTGELFF
TRBV30,TRBJ1-2,CAWSVNRAGGYTF
TRBV6-5,TRBJ2-5,CASGSGLQETQYF
TRBV4-1,TRBJ1-2,CASSHPRQVRSYGYTF
TRBV2,TRBJ2-1,CASSAQGSSYNEQFF
TRBV19,TRBJ1-5,CASSIGTGGNQPQHF
TRBV7-6,TRBJ2-5,CANSLGFGGQETQYF
TRBV18,TRBJ1-5,CASSGTGTDQPQHF
TRBV11-2,TRBJ1-1,CASSLAAGNTEAFF
TRBV23-1,TRBJ1-5,CASSPDQPQHF
TRBV11-2,TRBJ2-5,CASSLAAGGEKTQYF
TRBV29-1,TRBJ1-3,CSVQGAGNTIYF
TRBV14,TRBJ1-2,CASSQGAVTQGWPILF